The T cell receptor (beta chain) described here comes from a study of blood T cell repertoires in COVID-19. The germline CDR1 and CDR2 sequences are SGHRS and YFSETQ. This CDR3 spans 13 amino acids. V was clipped by 1 base and J by 5 bases, with 7 bases between them. The data were produced by immunoSEQ multiplex PCR, yet TCRdb's version contains in-frame clones alone and is incomplete. Of approximately 300,000 clones listed, roughly 85% are singletons. This clone was observed a single time. Assignment of participants to cohorts was predicated upon participant-reported clinical history. This sequence originates from a woman in her thirties who had been exposed to COVID-19. V and J are TRBV5-1 and TRBJ1-5; D unresolved. Input material: PBMCs or T cells enriched from blood (not recorded which). As DNA, the CDR3 is TGCGCCAGCAGCTTGTCCCGGGATCAGCCCCAGCATTTT. Its translation is CASSLSRDQPQHF.